This T cell receptor beta chain stems from a study of STAT5B mutations in CD4+ large granular lymphocyte leukemia (dated by TCRdb to between 2020 and 2023). In terms of the full investigation: Among healthy controls, the CDR3 'QG' motif was associated with a particular HLA allele. Flow cytometry on FACSCanto II or FACSVerse showed that the purified fractions were more than 95% pure among lymphocytes. The TCRbeta repertoires of CD4+ T-cell large granular lymphocyte leukemia patients were compared with the TCRbeta repertoires of healthy blood donors.

Deletion took 5 bases off V and 3 bases off J, with a span of 11 bases between the germline ends. Via the germline V gene (reference sequence), CDR1 is LNHDA and CDR2 SQIVND. The CDR3 goes from the cysteine to the phenylalanine over 14 residues. Solely the CDR3 DNA is kept, with 42 bases framed from the first base. The healthy control group was made up of some 38 blood donors, and the Finnish Red Cross blood service supplied their buffy coats. All TCR-sequenced material derived from peripheral blood: patient blood samples and healthy donor buffy coats. Ficoll-Hypaque gradient centrifugation was used to isolate peripheral blood mononuclear cells. CD4+ cells were magnetically purified from the buffy coats of healthy controls. The Gentra Puregene Cell and Tissue kit was used for genomic DNA extraction, and quantification was performed on a Qubit 2.0 fluorometer. The immunoSEQ assay at survey resolution was applied to genomic DNA for sequencing of TCRbeta rearrangements. As for the authors' bioinformatics: A lowest detectable productive clonotype frequency of 2.59 x 10-5 was observed in the TCR sequencing data. Only productive TCRbeta rearrangements, defined as complete and in-frame sequences, were included in the analyses. Sample clonality was computed as Simpson clonality in the immunoSEQ Analyzer version 3.0. Based on frequency, clones were grouped as very rare, small, medium, large (1-20%) or hyperexpanded (>20%). OLGA 1.2.3 estimated generation probabilities, VDJtools produced V-gene circos plots, VDJdb was queried for specificities, and GLIPH identified CDR3 motifs. The immuneACCESS repertoire file appears here via TCRdb, limited to in-frame rearrangements. These files lack a portion of the clones; in checked studies, under half of the deficit traces to unresolved V genes, and the cause of the others is not known. The V and J calls and clone size were taken over from that table, and D and trimming were inferred from the DNA. The sample has about 21,000 clones on record, 60% to 80% of them singletons. The ten most abundant clones make up 30% of the sample.

Details on this clone: The clone's antigen remains unknown. No quality values exist for individual bases; no much larger clone is one base distant.

Beyond this particular receptor, the publication reports: Main leukemic clonotypes were private to each patient, although about 25% appeared at low frequency in other patients' non-leukemic repertoires. CD4-sorted patient repertoires appeared more clonal than healthy CD4+ repertoires, and this difference persisted after removing the putative leukemic clones. Data were not HLA-matched; higher clonality in CD4+ versus CD8+ T-LGLL could reflect the relatively small sample size. TRBV06-family usage was enriched among the top patient clones (8/27) compared with healthy controls (2/35).

Sample: CD4+ T cells from blood buffy coats. This chain is built from TRBV19 and TRBJ1-5; the D gene is unclear. The receptor was isolated from a human donor in good health. The sequence in DNA is TGTGCCAGTAGTTCGGGCAGGCTCAATCAGCCCCAGCATTTT. The resulting protein is CASSSGRLNQPQHF.